These 18 T cell receptor beta chains originate from one sample sequenced in a study of T cell responses to AZD1222 COVID-19 vaccine. Produced via immunoSEQ multiplex PCR; TCRdb's table is partial and in-frame only. The table lists 100,000 to 140,000 clones, roughly 90% of them singletons. This material consisted of peripheral blood, taken on day 0 of AZD1222 vaccination. Receptors were obtained from an adult in good health.

This CDR3 is CASSQSGLWVSSYNEQFF. The CDR3 bases are TGTGCCAGCAGCCAAAGCGGTCTGTGGGTAAGCTCCTACAATGAGCAGTTCTTC. This chain uses TRBV3-1 (or the pseudogene TRBV3-2) with TRBJ2-1, with a possible D match to TRBD2 (5 bases). The length of the CDR3 is 18 residues. Germline CDR1 reads LGHDT; CDR2 reads YNNKEL (reference sequence). The germline V and J ends were trimmed by 2 bases and 0 bases, with 17 bases remaining between them.

The gene calls are TRBV10-3 and TRBJ1-1, with unresolved D. Trimming took 4 bases from V and 0 from J, leaving 9 bases between them. The CDR3 is 14 amino acids. The germline gives CDR1 ENHRY, CDR2 SYGVKD. In nucleotides, the CDR3 is TGTGCCATCAGTGCCTGGAGCCTGAACACTGAAGCTTTCTTT. Amino acids: CAISAWSLNTEAFF.

This chain joins TRBV7-8 and TRBJ2-5, with D possibly being TRBD1 (5 bases). This CDR3 comprises 14 residues. V shed 0 bases and J shed 5 bases, with 10 bases lying between them. Germline V gene sequence: CDR1 SGHVS, CDR2 FQNEAQ. The DNA for the CDR3 is TGTGCCAGCAGCTTAGCTCCAGGGTTGGAGACCCAGTACTTC. It codes for CASSLAPGLETQYF.

CDR3 region: CASRLTVNYGYTF. Written as DNA, the CDR3 is TGTGCCAGCAGACTGACAGTAAACTATGGCTACACCTTC. V usage is TRBV6-5 and J usage is TRBJ1-2, with D possibly matching TRBD1 (5 bases). Germline CDR1 is MNHEY and CDR2 is SVGAGI. Trimming left V 6 bases short and J 2 bases short, with 10 bases between. This CDR3 comprises 13 residues.

J is TRBJ2-2 and V is TRBV5-4; possibly TRBD2 for D (6 bases). The CDR3 is made up of 17 amino acids. Germline lookup yields CDR1 SGHNT and CDR2 YYREEE (reference sequence). Trimming removed 0 bases at V and 0 bases at J, with 12 bases between. CDR3 amino acids: CASSLVRGNTNTGELFF. CDR3 nucleotide sequence: TGTGCCAGCAGCTTGGTTCGGGGGAATACGAACACCGGGGAGCTGTTTTTT. Complete variable domain (other parts from reference TRBV5-4 and TRBJ2-2): ETGVTQSPTHLIKTRGQQVTLRCSSQSGHNTVSWYQQALGQGPQFIFQYYREEENGRGNFPPRFSGLQFPNYSSELNVNALELDDSALYLCASSLVRGNTNTGELFFGEGSRLTVL.

This rearrangement joins TRBV5-1 to TRBJ2-1; perhaps D is TRBD1 or TRBD2 (5 bases each). The germline V gene encodes CDR1 SGHRS and CDR2 YFSETQ. The CDR3 runs 15 residues. Deletions cut 9 bases from V and 0 bases from J, with 16 bases between. The CDR3 DNA sequence: TGCGCCATTAGGGACCTTTCCATCTCCTACAATGAGCAGTTCTTC. This encodes CAIRDLSISYNEQFF.

Only a few counts were recorded for this clone. The rearrangement joins TRBV30 to TRBJ1-6; D is ambiguous. The V end lost 0 bases, the J end lost 8 bases, and 11 bases lay between the germline ends. The CDR3 has 14 amino acids. Germline CDR1 and CDR2: GTSNPN and SVGIG (reference sequence). The CDR3 region is CAWSVNVPDSPLHF. The CDR3 DNA follows: TGTGCCTGGAGTGTTAACGTACCGGATTCACCCCTCCACTTT.

The chain uses TRBV6-5 and TRBJ1-1; a weak D match, TRBD1 (5 bases). The germline gives CDR1 MNHEY, CDR2 SVGAGI. The V end was cut by 4 bases, the J end by 1 base, with 16 bases between. This CDR3 region has 16 residues. The CDR3 loop reads CASSSTSRVRNTEAFF. Written as DNA, the CDR3 is TGTGCCAGCAGTTCGACCAGCAGGGTCCGGAACACTGAAGCTTTCTTT.

The chain has TRBV7-9 and TRBJ2-1, with TRBD2 identical over 8 bases. The germline CDR1 and CDR2 sequences are SEHNR and FQNEAQ (reference sequence). CDR3 length: 16 amino acids. V was pared by 5 bases and J by 2 bases, with 8 bases of the junction left unmatched. CDR3 residues: CASSKTSAGAYNEQFF. The CDR3 DNA reads as TGTGCCAGCAGCAAAACCTCAGCGGGGGCCTACAATGAGCAGTTCTTC.

The CDR3 reads CASSNPGQGRTQYF. The CDR3 DNA follows: TGTGCCAGCAGCAACCCGGGACAGGGCCGGACCCAGTACTTC. The chain combines TRBV7-2 with TRBJ2-5; TRBD1 matches at 9 bases. CDR1 and CDR2 from the germline V gene are SGHTA and FQGNSA. Trimming took 5 bases from V and 7 from J; bases not matched to a gene: 8. This CDR3 comprises 14 residues.

This chain links TRBV14 with TRBJ2-7, with D possibly TRBD1 on 6 matching bases. CDR3 length: 19 residues. The V end lost 0 bases, the J end lost 1 base, and 22 bases lay between the germline ends. Germline CDR1 and CDR2: SGHDN and FVKESK. The CDR3 here is CASSQEEEERDTYSYEQYF. CDR3 coding DNA: TGTGCCAGCAGCCAAGAAGAAGAGGAACGGGACACTTATTCCTACGAGCAGTACTTC.

The chain employs TRBV7-3 and TRBJ1-2; TRBD1 is a possible D gene (6 bases). Trimming removed 4 bases at V and 7 bases at J, with 13 bases between. The CDR3 totals 13 residues. CDR1 is SGHTA and CDR2 is FQGTGA in the germline V gene. Here the CDR3 DNA reads TGTGCCAGCAGCTGGGAGGGGGGCTTTGGCTACACCTTC. This translates into CASSWEGGFGYTF.

The V and J genes are TRBV25-1 and TRBJ1-2, with a tentative D call TRBD1 (6 bases). The CDR3 totals 15 residues. Germline V gene sequence: CDR1 MGHDK, CDR2 SYGVNS. The germline V and J ends were trimmed by 5 bases and 4 bases, with 17 bases remaining between them. CDR3 nucleotides: TGTGCCAGCAGTAAGAGTGGGGGCATGGGCTATGGCTACACCTTC. It encodes CASSKSGGMGYGYTF.

V gene TRBV5-4 combines with J gene TRBJ2-7; tentative D call: TRBD1 (6 bases). Looked up from germline, CDR1 is SGHNT and CDR2 is YYREEE (reference sequence). The CDR3 has 14 amino acids. The ends were cut back, 3 bases at V and 8 bases at J, with 18 bases in the middle. The CDR3 is CASSSSGTPTKQYF. CDR3 sequence (DNA): TGTGCCAGCAGCTCCTCCGGGACACCTACGAAGCAGTACTTC.

This clone was observed a handful of times. The chain combines TRBV27 with TRBJ2-7; weak D call: TRBD2 (5 bases). The CDR3 runs to 13 residues. The germline V and J ends were trimmed by 5 bases and 4 bases, with 12 bases remaining between them. Germline-derived CDR1 and CDR2 are MNHEY and SMNVEV (reference sequence). The CDR3 nucleotides read TGTGCCAGCAGTGTAGCGAAAAGATACGAGCAGTACTTC. It is translated as CASSVAKRYEQYF.

The chain carries TRBV25-1 and TRBJ1-4; 7 positions match TRBD1. The CDR3 covers 15 residues. J lost 11 bases, V lost 0 bases, and 9 bases had no gene match. Per germline, CDR1 MGHDK and CDR2 SYGVNS. In DNA form, the CDR3 reads TGTGCCAGCAGTGAATATGGGACAGCCCGGGGGAAACTGTTTTTT. This codes for CASSEYGTARGKLFF.

The V call is TRBV4-1, the J call TRBJ1-1; no firm D call. V lost 0 bases and J 4 bases, leaving 15 bases between the germline ends. The CDR3 extends over 16 amino acids. Germline V gene lookup returns CDR1 MGHRA and CDR2 YSYEKL. The chain's CDR3 is CASSQERRALTTEAFF. CDR3 nucleotides: TGCGCCAGCAGCCAAGAAAGAAGGGCCCTGACCACTGAAGCTTTCTTT.

V gene TRBV9 combines with J gene TRBJ2-2; D call uncertain. The CDR3 extends over 13 amino acids. CDR1 is SGDLS, CDR2 YYNGEE, per germline. The V and J ends lost 5 bases and 0 bases respectively, with 5 bases between them. The CDR3 nucleotides read TGTGCCAGCAGTCGGACGAACACCGGGGAGCTGTTTTTT. Residues: CASSRTNTGELFF.